The 10 T cell receptor beta chains below were found in one sample sequenced in a study of control samples from healthy donors and cancer patients. This table comes from immunoSEQ multiplex PCR, and its TCRdb copy is limited to in-frame clones, with some not included. The data contain around 89,000 clones, approximately 78% of them singletons. Sequencing was carried out using blood. The receptors originated from a woman between 55 and 75 years old in good health.

The chain couples TRBV5-6 to TRBJ2-3, with TRBD1 identical over 7 bases. Per the germline V gene, CDR1 is SGHDT and CDR2 is YYEEEE. CDR3 length: 11 amino acids. The V gene end was trimmed by 4 bases and the J gene end by 14 bases; junction bases not matched to a gene: 7. CDR3 DNA sequence: TGTGCCAGCAGCCTCGACAGGGAGAGGTATTTT. Amino acid sequence: CASSLDRERYF.

A single count supports this clone. The V gene is TRBV3-1 (or the pseudogene TRBV3-2), the J gene TRBJ2-2; possibly TRBD1 for D (6 bases). The V end lost 1 base, the J end lost 5 bases, and 20 bases lay between the germline ends. The CDR3 extends over 18 amino acids. Germline V gene sequence: CDR1 LGHDT, CDR2 YNNKEL (reference sequence). For the CDR3, the DNA is TGTGCCAGCAGCCAAGGAGCTTTCGGACAGCTCGTAACCGGGGAGCTGTTTTTT. It yields the protein CASSQGAFGQLVTGELFF.

The chain is built from TRBV6-5 and TRBJ1-2; weak D call: TRBD1 (5 bases). Germline V gives CDR1 MNHEY, CDR2 SVGAGI. V was clipped by 2 bases and J by 4 bases, with 8 bases between them. This CDR3 is 13 amino acids long. In nucleotides, the CDR3 is TGTGCCAGCAGTTACAGGGGTACCTATGGCTACACCTTC. Residues: CASSYRGTYGYTF.

This clone was recorded only once. The chain has TRBV7-2 and TRBJ2-2, with 9 bases matching TRBD2. With V trimmed by 5 bases and J by 5 bases, 12 bases remained unmatched. The CDR3 runs to 17 residues. Germline V gene data show CDR1 as SGHTA and CDR2 as FQGNSA. CDR3 bases: TGTGCCAGCAGCGCCCGAGGCGGGGGGGCCGGTACCGGGGAGCTGTTTTTT. Amino acids: CASSARGGGAGTGELFF.

J is TRBJ1-1 and V is TRBV5-1, with 7 bases fitting TRBD1. V lost 4 bases, J lost 4 bases, and 10 bases stayed unmatched. CDR3 size: 15 residues. Germline loops: CDR1 SGHRS, CDR2 YFSETQ. The CDR3 reads CASSLSQGVGTEAFF. In DNA, the CDR3 is TGCGCCAGCAGCCTATCTCAGGGGGTCGGCACTGAAGCTTTCTTT. The full variable domain, with the rest looked up from reference TRBV5-1 and TRBJ1-1, is KAGVTQTPRYLIKTRGQQVTLSCSPISGHRSVSWYQQTPGQGLQFLFEYFSETQRNKGNFPGRFSGRQFSNSRSEMNVSTLELGDSALYLCASSLSQGVGTEAFFGQGTRLTVV.

The chain joins TRBV19 to TRBJ1-1, with 7 positions matching TRBD1. Germline CDR1 LNHDA, CDR2 SQIVND (reference sequence). The CDR3 extends over 14 amino acids. After removal of 5 bases from V and 4 bases from J, the junction contained 7 bases not matched to a gene. CDR3 nucleotides: TGTGCCAGTAGTCCAGACAGGGAGGGCACTGAAGCTTTCTTT. Translation: CASSPDREGTEAFF.

By its share, this clone is medium-sized. Other nucleotide sequences in the sample specify the same CDR3. V gene TRBV12-3 or TRBV12-4 combines with J gene TRBJ1-5, with a tentative D call TRBD1 (6 bases). The V end lost 6 bases, the J end lost 2 bases, and 8 bases lay between the germline ends. CDR3 length equals 13 residues. The DNA for the CDR3 is TGTGCCAGCAGCAGGGGCGGCAATCAGCCCCAGCATTTT. As protein: CASSRGGNQPQHF.

The rearrangement links TRBV18 to TRBJ1-1; 7 bases are a match to TRBD1. Germline V gives CDR1 KGHSH, CDR2 LQKENI. V lost 0 bases, J lost 1 base, and 2 bases stayed unmatched. The CDR3 loop spans 15 amino acids. The CDR3 nucleotides read TGTGCCAGCTCACCACCGGGACAGCAGAACACTGAAGCTTTCTTT. Residues: CASSPPGQQNTEAFF.

The J gene is TRBJ2-3, the V gene TRBV7-9; the match to TRBD2 covers 9 bases. Germline lookup yields CDR1 SEHNR and CDR2 FQNEAQ (reference sequence). The length of the CDR3 is 16 residues. The trim removed 4 bases at V and 3 bases at J, leaving 8 bases unmatched. This CDR3 is CASSSVRTSATDTQYF. CDR3 bases: TGTGCCAGCAGCTCCGTTCGGACTAGCGCAACAGATACGCAGTATTTT.

The table lists this clone with a count of one. The rearrangement joins TRBV15 to TRBJ1-4; weak D call: TRBD1 (5 bases). This CDR3 has 16 residues. V was pared by 4 bases and J by 2 bases, with 14 bases between. CDR1 LNHNV and CDR2 YYDKDF come from the germline V gene (reference sequence). The CDR3, as DNA: TGTGCCACCAGCATTACTCCGGGACGGACTAATGAAAAACTGTTTTTT. This sequence encodes CATSITPGRTNEKLFF.